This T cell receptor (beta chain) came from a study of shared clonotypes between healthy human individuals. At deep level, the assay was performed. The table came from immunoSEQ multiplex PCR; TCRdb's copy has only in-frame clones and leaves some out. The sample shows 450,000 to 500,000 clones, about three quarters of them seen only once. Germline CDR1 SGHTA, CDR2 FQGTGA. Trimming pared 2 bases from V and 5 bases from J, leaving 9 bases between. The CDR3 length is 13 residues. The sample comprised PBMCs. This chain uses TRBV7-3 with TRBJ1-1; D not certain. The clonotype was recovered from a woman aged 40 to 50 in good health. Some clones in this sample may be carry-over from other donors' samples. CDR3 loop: CASSLDPSTEAFF. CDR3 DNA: TGTGCCAGCAGCTTAGACCCCAGTACTGAAGCTTTCTTT. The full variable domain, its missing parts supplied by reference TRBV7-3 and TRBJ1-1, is GAGVSQTPSNKVTEKGKYVELRCDPISGHTALYWYRQSLGQGPEFLIYFQGTGAADDSGLPNDRFFAVRPEGSVSTLKIQRTERGDSAVYLCASSLDPSTEAFFGQGTRLTVV.